This T cell receptor beta chain is from a study of CD8+ T cells in alopecia areata. V lost 1 base, J lost 11 bases, and 15 bases lay in between. CDR1 and CDR2 from the germline V gene are SGHDT and YYEEEE. The CDR3 consists of 13 residues. Reverse transcribed after extraction, RNA yielded cDNA as the sequencing template. Assay: immunoSEQ multiplex PCR; the TCRdb copy retains only in-frame clones and omits some. The sample holds 200,000 to 250,000 clones, roughly two fifths seen once. Treatment described: oral pan-JAK inhibitor, 5-10 mg twice daily. With regard to this clone: Its antigen is undetermined.

General study results and limits: Mice gave a clearer picture of TCR sharing than patients did, possibly for HLA-related reasons.

V usage is TRBV5-6 and J usage is TRBJ1-1; D ambiguous. This specimen was CD4+ T cells sorted from blood, taken between weeks 30 and 35, from a patient treated with tofacitinib. The clonotype was recovered from a human donor with alopecia areata. The CDR3 loop is CASSLSWGGEAFF. The DNA for the CDR3 is TGTGCCAGCAGCTTGTCTTGGGGAGGTGAGGCTTTCTTT.